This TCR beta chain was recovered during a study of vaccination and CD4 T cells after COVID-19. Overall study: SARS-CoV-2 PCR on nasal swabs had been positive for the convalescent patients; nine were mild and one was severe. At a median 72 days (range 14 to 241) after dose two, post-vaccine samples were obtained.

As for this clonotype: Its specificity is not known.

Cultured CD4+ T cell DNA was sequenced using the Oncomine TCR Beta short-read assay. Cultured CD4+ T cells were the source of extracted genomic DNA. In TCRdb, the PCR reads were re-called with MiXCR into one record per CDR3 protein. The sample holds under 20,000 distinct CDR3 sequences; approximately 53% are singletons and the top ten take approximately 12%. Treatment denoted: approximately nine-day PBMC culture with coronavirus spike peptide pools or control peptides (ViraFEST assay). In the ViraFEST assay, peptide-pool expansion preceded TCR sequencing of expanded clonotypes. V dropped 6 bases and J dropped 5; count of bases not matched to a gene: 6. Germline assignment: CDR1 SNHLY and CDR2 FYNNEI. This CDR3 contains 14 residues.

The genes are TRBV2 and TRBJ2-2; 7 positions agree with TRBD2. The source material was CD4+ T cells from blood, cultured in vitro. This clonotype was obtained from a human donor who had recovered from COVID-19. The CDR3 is CASRSSGGTGELFF. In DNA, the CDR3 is TGTGCCAGCAGGTCGTCCGGGGGGACCGGGGAGCTGTTTTTT.